The TCR beta chain under discussion was sequenced for a study of blood T cells in healthy people across ages. For the second PCR, which ran for about 6 to 11 cycles, a sample-barcoded 5' primer and a J-beta primer mix were used. TCRdb re-called the 5' RACE reads through MiXCR, storing one row per CDR3 protein. Of approximately 960,000 distinct CDR3 sequences listed, 25% to 30% were seen once; the top ten hold roughly 10%. This clonotype was observed a handful of times. Its antigen is currently unknown. Total RNA extracted from each sample amounted to at least 5 micrograms. The study's findings and limits: Long-lived donors had more naive CD4+ cells and higher diversity than aged donors.

The germline gives CDR1 SGHAT, CDR2 FQNNGV. V lost 0 bases to trimming and J lost 4 bases, with 9 bases between them. CDR3 length equals 14 residues. This same sample was also taken into another study, of T cells of mothers and their children.

V and J are TRBV11-2 and TRBJ1-1; D call uncertain. The sequence came from a middle-aged woman in good health. The sequencing input was blood. Here the CDR3 DNA reads TGTGCCAGCAGCTTAGAAAGGGTAGCCACTGAAGCTTTCTTT. Protein: CASSLERVATEAFF.